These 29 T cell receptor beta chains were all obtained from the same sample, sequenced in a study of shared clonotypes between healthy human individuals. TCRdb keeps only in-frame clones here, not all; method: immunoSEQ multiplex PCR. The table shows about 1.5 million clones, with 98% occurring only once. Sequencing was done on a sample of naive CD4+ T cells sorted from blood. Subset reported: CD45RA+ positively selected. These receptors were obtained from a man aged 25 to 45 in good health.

The DNA for the CDR3 is TGTGCCAGCAGTATCCTTCGGCCGCAAGAGACCCAGTACTTC. Translation: CASSILRPQETQYF. The J gene is TRBJ2-5, the V gene TRBV28; no reliable D call. The CDR3 is 14 amino acids. Trimming left V 5 bases short and J 2 bases short, with 12 bases between. CDR1 is MDHEN and CDR2 is SYDVKM in the germline V gene.

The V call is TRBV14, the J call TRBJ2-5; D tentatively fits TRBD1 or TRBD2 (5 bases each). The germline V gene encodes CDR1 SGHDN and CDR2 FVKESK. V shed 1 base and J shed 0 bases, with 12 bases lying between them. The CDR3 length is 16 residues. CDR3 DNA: TGTGCCAGCAGCCAAGGAGGGGACCTGTACCAAGAGACCCAGTACTTC. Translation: CASSQGGDLYQETQYF.

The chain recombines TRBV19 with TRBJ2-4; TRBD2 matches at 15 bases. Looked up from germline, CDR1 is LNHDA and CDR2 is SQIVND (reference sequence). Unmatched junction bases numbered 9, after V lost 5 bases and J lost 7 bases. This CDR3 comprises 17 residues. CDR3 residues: CASSDRTSGRVSNIQYF. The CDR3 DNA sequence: TGTGCCAGTAGTGACAGGACTAGCGGGAGGGTCTCCAACATTCAGTACTTC.

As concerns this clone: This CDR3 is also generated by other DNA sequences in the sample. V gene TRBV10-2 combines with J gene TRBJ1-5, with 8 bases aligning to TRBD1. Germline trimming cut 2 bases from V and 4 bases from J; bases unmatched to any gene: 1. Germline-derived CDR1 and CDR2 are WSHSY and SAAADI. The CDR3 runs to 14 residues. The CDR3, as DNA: TGCGCCAGCAGTGAGACAGGGGGAAATCAGCCCCAGCATTTT. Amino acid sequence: CASSETGGNQPQHF.

The CDR3 spells CASSSTGTSGRDTQYF. In nucleotides, the CDR3 is TGTGCCAGCAGTTCAACCGGGACTAGCGGGAGGGATACGCAGTATTTT. The V and J genes are TRBV28 and TRBJ2-3; 15 bases align to TRBD2. Germline CDR1 reads MDHEN; CDR2 reads SYDVKM. V was clipped by 4 bases and J by 6 bases; unmatched bases: 5. CDR3 length: 16 amino acids.

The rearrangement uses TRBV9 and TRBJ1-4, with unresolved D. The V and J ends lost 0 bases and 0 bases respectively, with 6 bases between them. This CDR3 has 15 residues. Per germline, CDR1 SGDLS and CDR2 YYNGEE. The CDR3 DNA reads TGTGCCAGCAGCGTAGGGAGTACAACTAATGAAAAACTGTTTTTT. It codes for CASSVGSTTNEKLFF.

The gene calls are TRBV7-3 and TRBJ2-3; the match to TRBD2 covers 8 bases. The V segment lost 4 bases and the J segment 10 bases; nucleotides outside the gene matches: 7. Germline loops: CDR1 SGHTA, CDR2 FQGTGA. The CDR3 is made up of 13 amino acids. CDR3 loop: CASSSGSGKAQYF. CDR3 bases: TGTGCCAGCAGCTCCGGTAGCGGGAAGGCGCAGTATTTT. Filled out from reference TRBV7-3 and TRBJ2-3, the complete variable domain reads GAGVSQTPSNKVTEKGKYVELRCDPISGHTALYWYRQSLGQGPEFLIYFQGTGAADDSGLPNDRFFAVRPEGSVSTLKIQRTERGDSAVYLCASSSGSGKAQYFGPGTRLTVL.

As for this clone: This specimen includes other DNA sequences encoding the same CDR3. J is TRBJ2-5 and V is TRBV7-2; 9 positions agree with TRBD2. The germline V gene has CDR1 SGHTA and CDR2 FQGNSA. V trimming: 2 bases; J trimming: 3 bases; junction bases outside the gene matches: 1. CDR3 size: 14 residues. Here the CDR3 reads CASSLRLAEETQYF. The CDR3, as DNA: TGTGCCAGCAGCTTAAGACTAGCGGAAGAGACCCAGTACTTC.

The CDR3 is CASSPGAASTDTQYF. CDR3 nucleotide sequence: TGTGCCAGCAGCCCGGGAGCGGCTAGCACAGATACGCAGTATTTT. The V gene is TRBV6-5, the J gene TRBJ2-3; possible D gene TRBD2, 6 bases. Per germline, CDR1 MNHEY and CDR2 SVGAGI. V dropped 6 bases and J dropped 0 bases, with 13 bases sitting between them. The CDR3 has 15 residues.

The CDR3 nucleotides read TGTGCCAGTACTAGCGGGATACAGTACCAAGAGACCCAGTACTTC. Translation gives CASTSGIQYQETQYF. The chain is built from TRBV19 and TRBJ2-5; 9 bases fit TRBD2. The CDR3 loop spans 15 amino acids. Germline values: CDR1 LNHDA, CDR2 SQIVND (reference sequence). Trimming at V came to 7 bases and at J to 0 bases, leaving 6 bases not matched to a gene.

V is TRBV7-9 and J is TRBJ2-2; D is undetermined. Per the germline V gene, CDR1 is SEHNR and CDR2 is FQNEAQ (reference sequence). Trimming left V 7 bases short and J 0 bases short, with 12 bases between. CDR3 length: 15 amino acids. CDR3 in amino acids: CASTPLTSNTGELFF. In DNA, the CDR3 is TGTGCCAGCACCCCCTTAACGTCGAACACCGGGGAGCTGTTTTTT.

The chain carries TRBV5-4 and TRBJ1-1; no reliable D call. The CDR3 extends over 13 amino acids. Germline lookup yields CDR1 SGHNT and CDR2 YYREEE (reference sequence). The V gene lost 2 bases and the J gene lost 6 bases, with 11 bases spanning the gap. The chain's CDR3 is CASSLKDAPEAFF. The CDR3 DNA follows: TGTGCCAGCAGCTTAAAAGACGCCCCTGAAGCTTTCTTT.

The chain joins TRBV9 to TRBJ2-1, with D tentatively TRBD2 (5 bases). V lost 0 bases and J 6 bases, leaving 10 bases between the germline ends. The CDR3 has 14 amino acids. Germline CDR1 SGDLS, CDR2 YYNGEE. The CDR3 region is CASSVGLRANEQFF. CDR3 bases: TGTGCCAGCAGCGTAGGATTGAGGGCCAATGAGCAGTTCTTC.

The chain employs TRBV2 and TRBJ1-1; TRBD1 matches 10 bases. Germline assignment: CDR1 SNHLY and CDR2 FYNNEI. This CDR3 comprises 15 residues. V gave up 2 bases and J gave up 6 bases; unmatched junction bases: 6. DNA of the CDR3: TGTGCCAGCAGTGAAATTGGACAGGGGGTGGCTGAAGCTTTCTTT. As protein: CASSEIGQGVAEAFF.

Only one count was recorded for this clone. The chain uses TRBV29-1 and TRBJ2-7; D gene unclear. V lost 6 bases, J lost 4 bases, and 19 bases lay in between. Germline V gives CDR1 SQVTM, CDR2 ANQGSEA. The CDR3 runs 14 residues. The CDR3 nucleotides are TGCAGCGTCAGCCGGGCCCTCAAGGGATACGAGCAGTACTTC. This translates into CSVSRALKGYEQYF.

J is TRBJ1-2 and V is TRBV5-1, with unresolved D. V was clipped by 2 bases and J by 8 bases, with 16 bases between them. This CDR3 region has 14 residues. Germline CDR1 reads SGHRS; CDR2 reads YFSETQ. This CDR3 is CASSFSDADLGYTF. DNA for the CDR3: TGCGCCAGCAGCTTTTCTGACGCGGACTTAGGCTACACCTTC. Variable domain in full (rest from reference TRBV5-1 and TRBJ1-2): KAGVTQTPRYLIKTRGQQVTLSCSPISGHRSVSWYQQTPGQGLQFLFEYFSETQRNKGNFPGRFSGRQFSNSRSEMNVSTLELGDSALYLCASSFSDADLGYTFGSGTRLTVV.

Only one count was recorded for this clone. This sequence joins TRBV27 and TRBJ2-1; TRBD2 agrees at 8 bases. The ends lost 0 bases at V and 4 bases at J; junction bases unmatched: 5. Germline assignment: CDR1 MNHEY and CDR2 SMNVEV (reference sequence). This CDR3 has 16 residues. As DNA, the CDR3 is TGTGCCAGCAGTTTATCGTCGGGAGGGAGATACAATGAGCAGTTCTTC. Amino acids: CASSLSSGGRYNEQFF.

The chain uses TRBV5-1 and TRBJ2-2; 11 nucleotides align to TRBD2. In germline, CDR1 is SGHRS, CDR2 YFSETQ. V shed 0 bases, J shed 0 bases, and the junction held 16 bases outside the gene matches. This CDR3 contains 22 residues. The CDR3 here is CASSLGLWRTSGSRTNTGELFF. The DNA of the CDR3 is TGCGCCAGCAGCTTGGGTCTGTGGAGGACTAGCGGGTCAAGAACGAACACCGGGGAGCTGTTTTTT.

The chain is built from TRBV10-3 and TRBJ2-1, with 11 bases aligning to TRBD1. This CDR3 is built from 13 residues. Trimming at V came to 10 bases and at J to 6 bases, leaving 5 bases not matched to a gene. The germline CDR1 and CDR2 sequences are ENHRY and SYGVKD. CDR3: CATEGTGGNEQFF. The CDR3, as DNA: TGTGCCACCGAGGGGACAGGGGGCAATGAGCAGTTCTTC.

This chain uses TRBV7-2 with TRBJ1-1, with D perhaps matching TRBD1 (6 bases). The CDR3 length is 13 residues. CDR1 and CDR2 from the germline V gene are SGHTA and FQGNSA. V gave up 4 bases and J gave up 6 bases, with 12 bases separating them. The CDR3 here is CASSSSRGAEAFF. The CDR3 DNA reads TGTGCCAGCAGCTCAAGTAGGGGGGCTGAAGCTTTCTTT.

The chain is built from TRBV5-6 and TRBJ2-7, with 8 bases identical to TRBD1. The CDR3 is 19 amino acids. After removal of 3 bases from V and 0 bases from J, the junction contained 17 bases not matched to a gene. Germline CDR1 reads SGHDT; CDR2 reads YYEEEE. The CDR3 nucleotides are TGTGCCAGCAGCTATTGGTTGACAGGGGTCCGCCTTAGCTCCTACGAGCAGTACTTC. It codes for CASSYWLTGVRLSSYEQYF. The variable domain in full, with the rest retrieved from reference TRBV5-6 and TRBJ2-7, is DAGVTQSPTHLIKTRGQQVTLRCSPKSGHDTVSWYQQALGQGPQFIFQYYEEEERQRGNFPDRFSGHQFPNYSSELNVNALLLGDSALYLCASSYWLTGVRLSSYEQYFGPGTRLTVT.

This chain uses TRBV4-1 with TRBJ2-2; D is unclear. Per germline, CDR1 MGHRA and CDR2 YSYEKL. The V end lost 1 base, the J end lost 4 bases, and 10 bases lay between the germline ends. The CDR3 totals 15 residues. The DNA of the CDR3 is TGCGCCAGCAGCCAAGTAGGTTCGGTCACCGGGGAGCTGTTTTTT. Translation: CASSQVGSVTGELFF.

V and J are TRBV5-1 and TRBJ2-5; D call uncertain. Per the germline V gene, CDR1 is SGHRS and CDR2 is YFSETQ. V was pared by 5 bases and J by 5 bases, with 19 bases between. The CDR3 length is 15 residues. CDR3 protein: CASRGVKLGEETQYF. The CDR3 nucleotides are TGCGCCAGCAGAGGTGTGAAGCTCGGAGAGGAGACCCAGTACTTC.

The CDR3, as DNA: TGTGCCAGCAGCTTGGGTGGGCACCCAAAACCCATATACCCGAGCCAGTACTTC. Translation gives CASSLGGHPKPIYPSQYF. The chain carries TRBV5-4 and TRBJ2-5; D uncertain. The CDR3 totals 18 residues. Between the trimmed V and J ends, which lost 0 bases and 10 bases, there was a span of 28 bases. Germline V gives CDR1 SGHNT, CDR2 YYREEE (reference sequence).

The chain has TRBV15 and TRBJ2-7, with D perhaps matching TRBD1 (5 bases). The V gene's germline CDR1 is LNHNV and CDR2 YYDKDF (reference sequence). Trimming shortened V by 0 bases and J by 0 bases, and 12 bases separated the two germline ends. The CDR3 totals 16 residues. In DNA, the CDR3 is TGTGCCACCAGCAGAGATCTCACAGGAAGCTCCTACGAGCAGTACTTC. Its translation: CATSRDLTGSSYEQYF.

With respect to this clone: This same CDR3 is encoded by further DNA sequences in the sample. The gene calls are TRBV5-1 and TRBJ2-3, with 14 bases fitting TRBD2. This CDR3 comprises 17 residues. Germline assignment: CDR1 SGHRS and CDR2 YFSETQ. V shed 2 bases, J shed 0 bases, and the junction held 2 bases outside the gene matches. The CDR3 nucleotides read TGCGCCAGCAGCTTAGGACTAGCGGGAGGCAGCACAGATACGCAGTATTTT. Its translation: CASSLGLAGGSTDTQYF.

The CDR3 reads CASSLQVRDYGYTF. The CDR3 DNA reads as TGTGCCAGCAGTTTGCAGGTCCGTGACTATGGCTACACCTTC. The chain recombines TRBV28 with TRBJ1-2; D remains ambiguous. There are 14 residues in the CDR3. The germline V gene encodes CDR1 MDHEN and CDR2 SYDVKM. V lost 3 bases, J lost 3 bases, and 11 bases lay in between.

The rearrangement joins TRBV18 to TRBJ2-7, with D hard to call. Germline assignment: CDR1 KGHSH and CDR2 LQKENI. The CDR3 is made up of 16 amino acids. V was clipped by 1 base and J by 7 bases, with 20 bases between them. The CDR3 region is CASSPLGSPNVGEQYF. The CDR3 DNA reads TGTGCCAGCTCACCACTGGGCAGTCCCAACGTGGGGGAGCAGTACTTC.

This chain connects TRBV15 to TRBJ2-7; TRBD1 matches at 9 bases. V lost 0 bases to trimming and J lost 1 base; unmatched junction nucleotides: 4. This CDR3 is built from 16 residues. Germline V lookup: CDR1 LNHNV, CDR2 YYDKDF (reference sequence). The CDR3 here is CATSRDPGQGSYEQYF. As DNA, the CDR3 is TGTGCCACCAGCAGAGACCCGGGACAGGGTTCCTACGAGCAGTACTTC.